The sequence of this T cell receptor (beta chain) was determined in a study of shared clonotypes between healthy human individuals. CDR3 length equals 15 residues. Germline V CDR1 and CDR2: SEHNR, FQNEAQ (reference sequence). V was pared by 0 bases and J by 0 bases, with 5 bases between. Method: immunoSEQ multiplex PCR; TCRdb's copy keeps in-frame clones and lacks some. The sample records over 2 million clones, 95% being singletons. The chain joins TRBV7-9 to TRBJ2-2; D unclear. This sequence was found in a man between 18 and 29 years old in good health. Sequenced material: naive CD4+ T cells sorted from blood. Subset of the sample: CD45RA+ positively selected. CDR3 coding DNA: TGTGCCAGCAGCTTAGCCCAGGCGAACACCGGGGAGCTGTTTTTT. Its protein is CASSLAQANTGELFF.